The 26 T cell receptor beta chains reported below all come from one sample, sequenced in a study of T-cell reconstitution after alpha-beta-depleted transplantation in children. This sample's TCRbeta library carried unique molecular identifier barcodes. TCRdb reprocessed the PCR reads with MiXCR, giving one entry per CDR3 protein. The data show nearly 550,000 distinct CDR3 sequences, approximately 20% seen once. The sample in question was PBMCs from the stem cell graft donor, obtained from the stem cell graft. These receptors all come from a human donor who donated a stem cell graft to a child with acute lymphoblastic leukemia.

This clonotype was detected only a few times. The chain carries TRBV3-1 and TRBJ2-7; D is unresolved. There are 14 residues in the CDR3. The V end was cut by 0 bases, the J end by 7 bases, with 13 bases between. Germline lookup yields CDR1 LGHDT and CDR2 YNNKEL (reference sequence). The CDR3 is CASSQDLGRVEQYF. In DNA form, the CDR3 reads TGTGCCAGCAGCCAAGATCTGGGCCGGGTGGAGCAGTACTTC.

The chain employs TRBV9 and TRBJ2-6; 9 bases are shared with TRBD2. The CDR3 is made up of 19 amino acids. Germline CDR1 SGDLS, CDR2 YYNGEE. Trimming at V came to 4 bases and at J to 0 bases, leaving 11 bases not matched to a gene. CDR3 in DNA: TGTGCCAGCAGCCCCCTCGCTAGCGGGACGCTCTCTGGGGCCAACGTCCTGACTTTC. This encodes CASSPLASGTLSGANVLTF.

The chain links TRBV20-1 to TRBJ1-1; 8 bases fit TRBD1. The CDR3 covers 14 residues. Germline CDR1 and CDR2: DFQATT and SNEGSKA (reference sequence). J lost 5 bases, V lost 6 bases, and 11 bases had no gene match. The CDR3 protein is CSAARGQGETEAFF. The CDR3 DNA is TGCAGTGCCGCCAGAGGACAGGGTGAAACTGAAGCTTTCTTT.

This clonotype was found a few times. The CDR3 bases are TGTGCCAGCAGCGCGACAGGGGTCGGTAATGAGCAGTTCTTC. It translates to CASSATGVGNEQFF. V is TRBV2 and J is TRBJ2-1, with 8 bases lining up with TRBD1. In germline, CDR1 is SNHLY, CDR2 FYNNEI. The CDR3 loop spans 14 amino acids. The V and J ends lost 6 bases and 7 bases, in that order; junction bases with no gene match: 8.

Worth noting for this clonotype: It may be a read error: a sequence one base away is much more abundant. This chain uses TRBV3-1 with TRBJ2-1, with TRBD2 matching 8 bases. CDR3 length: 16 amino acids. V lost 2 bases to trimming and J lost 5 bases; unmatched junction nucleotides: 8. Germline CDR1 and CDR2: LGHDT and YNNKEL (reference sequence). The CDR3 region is CASSQRTSRFDNEQFF. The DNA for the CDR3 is TGTGCCAGCAGCCAAAGGACTAGCCGCTTTGACAATGAGCAGTTCTTC.

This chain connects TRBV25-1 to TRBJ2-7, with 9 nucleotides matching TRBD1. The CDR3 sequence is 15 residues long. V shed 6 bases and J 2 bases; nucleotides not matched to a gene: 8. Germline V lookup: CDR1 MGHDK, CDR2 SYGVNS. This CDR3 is CASSDRDRATYEQYF. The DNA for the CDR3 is TGTGCCAGCAGCGACCGGGACAGGGCAACCTACGAGCAGTACTTC.

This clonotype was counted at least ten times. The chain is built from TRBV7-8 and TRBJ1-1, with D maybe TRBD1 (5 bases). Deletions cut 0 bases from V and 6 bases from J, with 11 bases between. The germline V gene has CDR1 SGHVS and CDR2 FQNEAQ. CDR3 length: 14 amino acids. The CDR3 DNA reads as TGTGCCAGCAGCTTAGCAATAAGGGGAGCTGAAGCTTTCTTT. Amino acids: CASSLAIRGAEAFF.

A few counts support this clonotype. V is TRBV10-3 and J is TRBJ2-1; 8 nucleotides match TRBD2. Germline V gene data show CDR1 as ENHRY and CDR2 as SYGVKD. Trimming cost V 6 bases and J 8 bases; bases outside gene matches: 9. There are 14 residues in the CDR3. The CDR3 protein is CAIRGTSILDEQFF. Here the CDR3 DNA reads TGTGCCATCAGGGGGACTAGTATTCTGGATGAGCAGTTCTTC.

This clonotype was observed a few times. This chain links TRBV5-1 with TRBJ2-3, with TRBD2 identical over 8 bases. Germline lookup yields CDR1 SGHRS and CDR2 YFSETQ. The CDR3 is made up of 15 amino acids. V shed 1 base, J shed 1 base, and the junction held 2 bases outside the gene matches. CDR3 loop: CASSLLGGGTDTQYF. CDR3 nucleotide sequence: TGCGCCAGCAGCTTGCTCGGGGGGGGCACAGATACGCAGTATTTT.

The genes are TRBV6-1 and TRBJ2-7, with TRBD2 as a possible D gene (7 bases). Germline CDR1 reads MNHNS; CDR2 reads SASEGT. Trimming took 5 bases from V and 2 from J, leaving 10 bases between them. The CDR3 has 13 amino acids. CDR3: CASSRGAAYEQYF. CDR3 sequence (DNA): TGTGCCAGCAGTCGGGGGGCAGCCTACGAGCAGTACTTC.

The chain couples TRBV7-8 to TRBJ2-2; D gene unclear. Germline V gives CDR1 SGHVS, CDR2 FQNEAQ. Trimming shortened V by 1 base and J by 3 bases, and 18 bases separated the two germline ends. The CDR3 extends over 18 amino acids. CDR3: CASSLGRYRGYYTGELFF. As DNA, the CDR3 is TGTGCCAGCAGCTTAGGCAGATACCGAGGATATTACACCGGGGAGCTGTTTTTT.

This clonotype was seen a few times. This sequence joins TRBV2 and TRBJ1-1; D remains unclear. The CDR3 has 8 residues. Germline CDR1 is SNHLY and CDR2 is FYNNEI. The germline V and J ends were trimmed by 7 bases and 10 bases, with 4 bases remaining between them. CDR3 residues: CASIPAFF. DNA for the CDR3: TGTGCCAGCATCCCAGCTTTCTTT.

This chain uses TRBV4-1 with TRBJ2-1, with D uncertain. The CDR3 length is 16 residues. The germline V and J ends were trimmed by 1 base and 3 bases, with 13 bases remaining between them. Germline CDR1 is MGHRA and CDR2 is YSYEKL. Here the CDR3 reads CASSQGVEGFYNEQFF. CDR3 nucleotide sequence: TGCGCCAGCAGCCAAGGAGTGGAAGGATTCTACAATGAGCAGTTCTTC.

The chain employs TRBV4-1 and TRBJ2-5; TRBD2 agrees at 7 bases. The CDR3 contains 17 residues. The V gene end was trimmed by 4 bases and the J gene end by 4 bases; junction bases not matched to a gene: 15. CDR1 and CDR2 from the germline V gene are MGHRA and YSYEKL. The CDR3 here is CASSLAAGTVTRETQYF. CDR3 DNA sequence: TGCGCCAGCAGCCTTGCAGCGGGAACAGTTACGAGAGAGACCCAGTACTTC.

CDR3 coding DNA: TGCAGTGCCCGCCGCGGCGGGAGAGCCTACGAGCAGTACTTC. Protein sequence: CSARRGGRAYEQYF. The genes are TRBV20-1 and TRBJ2-7, with 7 bases lining up with TRBD2. The CDR3 length is 14 residues. Losses at the gene ends were 6 bases for V and 2 bases for J; bases not matched to a gene: 10. CDR1 and CDR2 from the germline V gene are DFQATT and SNEGSKA (reference sequence).

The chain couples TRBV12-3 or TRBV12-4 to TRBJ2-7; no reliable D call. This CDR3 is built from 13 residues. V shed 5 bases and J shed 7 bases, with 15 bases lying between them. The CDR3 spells CASSPTLPAEQYF. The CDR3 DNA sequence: TGTGCCAGCAGTCCAACCTTGCCGGCGGAGCAGTACTTC.

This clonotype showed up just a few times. The CDR3 bases are TGTGCCAGCAGCCTCGGACCCGTGAGGGAGCAGTACTTC. Translated, it gives CASSLGPVREQYF. J is TRBJ2-7 and V is TRBV14; no clear D gene. The V gene's germline CDR1 is SGHDN and CDR2 FVKESK. Trimming cost V 4 bases and J 7 bases, with 14 bases left between them. This CDR3 spans 13 amino acids.

This CDR3 reads CSAREGGYTQYF. CDR3 nucleotide sequence: TGCAGTGCTAGAGAGGGCGGTTATACGCAGTATTTT. The V call is TRBV20-1, the J call TRBJ2-3; D gene ambiguous. The CDR3 consists of 12 residues. V was pared by 0 bases and J by 7 bases, with 8 bases between. Germline V gene data show CDR1 as DFQATT and CDR2 as SNEGSKA (reference sequence).

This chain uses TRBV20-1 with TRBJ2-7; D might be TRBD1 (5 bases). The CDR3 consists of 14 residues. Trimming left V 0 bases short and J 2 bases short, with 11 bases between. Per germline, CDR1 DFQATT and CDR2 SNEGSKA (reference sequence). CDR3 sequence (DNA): TGCAGTGCTAGAGATCTCGCCAGGGCCTACGAGCAGTACTTC. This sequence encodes CSARDLARAYEQYF.

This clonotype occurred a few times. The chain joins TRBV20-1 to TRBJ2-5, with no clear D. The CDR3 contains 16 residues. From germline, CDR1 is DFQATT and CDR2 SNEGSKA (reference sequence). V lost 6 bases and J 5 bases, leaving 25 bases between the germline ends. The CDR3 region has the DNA TGCAGTGCCCCGATTCAAGATGACCCGAATGGGGAGACCCAGTACTTC. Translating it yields CSAPIQDDPNGETQYF.

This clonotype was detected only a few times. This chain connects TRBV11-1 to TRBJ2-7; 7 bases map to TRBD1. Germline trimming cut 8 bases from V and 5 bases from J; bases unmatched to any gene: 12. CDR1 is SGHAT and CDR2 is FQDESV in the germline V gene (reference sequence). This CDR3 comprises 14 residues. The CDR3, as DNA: TGTGCCAGCGGAATGACAGGGTTAAGCCACGAGCAGTACTTC. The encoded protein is CASGMTGLSHEQYF.

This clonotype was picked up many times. The CDR3 sequence: CATSPSINEQFF. The CDR3 coding sequence is TGTGCCACCAGTCCTTCTATCAATGAGCAGTTCTTC. The chain employs TRBV24-1 and TRBJ2-1; D is undetermined. The CDR3 consists of 12 residues. Per germline, CDR1 KGHDR and CDR2 SFDVKD. V gave up 6 bases and J gave up 6 bases, with 8 bases separating them.

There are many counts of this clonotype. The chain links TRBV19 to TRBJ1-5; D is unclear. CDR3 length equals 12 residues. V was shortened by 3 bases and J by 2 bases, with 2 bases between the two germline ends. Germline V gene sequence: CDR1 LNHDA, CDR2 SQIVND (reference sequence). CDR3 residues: CASSIGNQPQHF. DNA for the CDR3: TGTGCCAGTAGTATCGGCAATCAGCCCCAGCATTTT.

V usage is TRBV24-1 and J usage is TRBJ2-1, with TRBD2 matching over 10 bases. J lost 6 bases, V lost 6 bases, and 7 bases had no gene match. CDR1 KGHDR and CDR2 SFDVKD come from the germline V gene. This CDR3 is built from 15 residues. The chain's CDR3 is CATSQSGRAANEQFF. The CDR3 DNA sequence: TGTGCCACCAGTCAAAGCGGGAGGGCCGCCAATGAGCAGTTCTTC.

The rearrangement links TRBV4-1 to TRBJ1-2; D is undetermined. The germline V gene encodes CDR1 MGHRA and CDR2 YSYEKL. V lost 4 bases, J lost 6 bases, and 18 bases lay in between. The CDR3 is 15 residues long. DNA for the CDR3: TGCGCCAGCAGCCTTACCGCGGGGATAAGCGATGGCTACACCTTC. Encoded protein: CASSLTAGISDGYTF.

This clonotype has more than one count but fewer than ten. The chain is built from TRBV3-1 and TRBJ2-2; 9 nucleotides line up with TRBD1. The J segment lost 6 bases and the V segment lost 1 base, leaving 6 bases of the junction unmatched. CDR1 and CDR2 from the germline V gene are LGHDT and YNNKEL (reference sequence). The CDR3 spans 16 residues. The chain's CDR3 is CASSQGGDRVAGELFF. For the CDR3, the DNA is TGTGCCAGCAGCCAAGGAGGGGACAGGGTGGCCGGGGAGCTGTTTTTT.